This passage covers 9 T cell receptor beta chains from one sample sequenced in a study of T cell responses to AZD1222 COVID-19 vaccine. This table comes from immunoSEQ multiplex PCR, and its TCRdb copy is limited to in-frame clones, with some not included. The sample holds roughly 160,000 clones, around 90% seen once. This sample comprised peripheral blood, obtained on day 0 of AZD1222 vaccination. The receptors here all came from an adult in good health.

The genes are TRBV4-3 and TRBJ2-7; perhaps TRBD1 as D (6 bases). Germline V CDR1 and CDR2: LGHNA, YSLEER. The V end was cut by 0 bases, the J end by 7 bases, with 25 bases between. The CDR3 is made up of 18 amino acids. The CDR3 sequence is CASSQEISRIGQSREQYF. CDR3 bases: TGCGCCAGCAGCCAAGAAATCAGTAGGATCGGACAGTCTCGGGAGCAGTACTTC.

This chain links TRBV6-5 with TRBJ2-2; TRBD2 aligns across 7 bases. The V gene end was trimmed by 6 bases and the J gene end by 6 bases; junction bases not matched to a gene: 4. CDR1 and CDR2 (germline): MNHEY, SVGAGI. The CDR3 sequence is 13 residues long. CDR3 in amino acids: CASRGRVAGELFF. The CDR3 DNA follows: TGTGCCAGCAGGGGGAGGGTAGCCGGGGAGCTGTTTTTT.

The chain employs TRBV28 and TRBJ2-7, with 13 bases aligning to TRBD2. V was clipped by 3 bases and J by 4 bases; unmatched bases: 3. The CDR3 totals 15 residues. In germline, CDR1 is MDHEN, CDR2 SYDVKM. CDR3 region: CASSFRTSGSYEQYF. The CDR3 DNA sequence: TGTGCCAGCAGTTTCCGGACTAGCGGGAGTTACGAGCAGTACTTC.

This clone was detected a few times. This chain links TRBV4-3 with TRBJ1-1; the match to TRBD1 covers 7 bases. The CDR3 covers 13 residues. CDR1 and CDR2 from the germline V gene are LGHNA and YSLEER. V shed 5 bases and J 1 base; nucleotides not matched to a gene: 1. CDR3 amino acids: CASSWDRNTEAFF. The CDR3 DNA is TGCGCCAGCAGCTGGGACAGGAACACTGAAGCTTTCTTT.

This rearrangement joins TRBV6-5 to TRBJ2-7; tentative D call: TRBD1 (5 bases). Germline V gene sequence: CDR1 MNHEY, CDR2 SVGAGI. V dropped 2 bases and J dropped 1 base, with 9 bases sitting between them. CDR3 length equals 14 residues. The CDR3 DNA sequence: TGTGCCAGCAGTTACGAACAGGTGTCCTACGAGCAGTACTTC. Translating it yields CASSYEQVSYEQYF.

The CDR3 spells CASSSQGSTEAFF. The CDR3 DNA sequence: TGCGCCAGCAGCTCACAGGGATCCACTGAAGCTTTCTTT. The genes are TRBV10-1 and TRBJ1-1; possible D gene TRBD1, 6 bases. The CDR3 contains 13 residues. V was trimmed by 6 bases and J by 4 bases, leaving 12 bases between them. Germline V CDR1 and CDR2: WNHNN, SYGVQD (reference sequence).

The V and J genes are TRBV27 and TRBJ1-3, with 7 positions matching TRBD1. The CDR3 contains 15 residues. Per germline, CDR1 MNHEY and CDR2 SMNVEV (reference sequence). V dropped 1 base and J dropped 4; count of bases not matched to a gene: 4. CDR3: CASSLFGTEGNTIYF. As DNA, the CDR3 is TGTGCCAGCAGTTTATTCGGGACAGAAGGAAACACCATATATTTT.

V gene TRBV28 combines with J gene TRBJ1-2, with TRBD1 matching 8 bases. Per germline, CDR1 MDHEN and CDR2 SYDVKM. V lost 5 bases, J lost 10 bases, and 12 bases stayed unmatched. The CDR3 consists of 14 residues. In nucleotides, the CDR3 is TGTGCCAGCAGTCAGTTAGGGACAGGACTTTACTACACCTTC. It translates to CASSQLGTGLYYTF.

The rearrangement links TRBV5-1 to TRBJ2-7, with 8 positions matching TRBD2. The J segment lost 2 bases and the V segment lost 5 bases, leaving 9 bases of the junction unmatched. The CDR3 consists of 15 residues. The V gene's germline CDR1 is SGHRS and CDR2 YFSETQ. CDR3 amino acids: CASRYRTSLPYEQYF. As DNA, the CDR3 is TGCGCCAGCAGATACCGGACTAGCCTACCCTACGAGCAGTACTTC.